This record covers a single TCR beta chain. These data come from a study of blood T cell repertoires in COVID-19. Profiled with immunoSEQ multiplex PCR; TCRdb holds only in-frame clones, not every one. The sample carries roughly 140,000 clones, approximately 91% recorded once. The trim removed 1 base at V and 6 bases at J, leaving 9 bases unmatched. From germline, CDR1 is SGHTA and CDR2 FQGTGA. CDR3 length: 16 residues. The sequence was collected from a human donor in a cohort sampled during active COVID-19. Sequenced input: peripheral blood. The V call is TRBV7-3, the J call TRBJ2-7; 10 bases agree with TRBD1. The CDR3 loop is CASSLNHGTGVSEQYF. Here the CDR3 DNA reads TGTGCCAGCAGCTTAAACCACGGGACAGGGGTCTCCGAGCAGTACTTC.